This TCR beta chain was profiled in a study of cytomegalovirus exposure and HLA in healthy donors. Germline values: CDR1 SGHVS, CDR2 FNYEAQ. This CDR3 spans 15 amino acids. Trimming cost V 2 bases and J 5 bases; bases outside gene matches: 7. 13 Jbeta primers and 60 Vbeta primers were used for the PCR. Assay used: immunoSEQ multiplex PCR; TCRdb lists only in-frame clones, some missing. Among over 95,000 clones listed, about three quarters were seen once. The J gene is TRBJ2-5, the V gene TRBV7-6; 8 nucleotides line up with TRBD2. This clonotype was sampled from a woman aged 40-49 years in good health and CMV-seropositive. The specimen was PBMCs. The CDR3 loop is CASSLSGGTVETQYF. Written as DNA, the CDR3 is TGTGCCAGCAGCTTAAGCGGGGGTACGGTGGAGACCCAGTACTTC. Using reference TRBV7-6 and TRBJ2-5 for the parts outside the CDR3, the full variable domain is GAGVSQSPRYKVTKRGQDVALRCDPISGHVSLYWYRQALGQGPEFLTYFNYEAQQDKSGLPNDRFSAERPEGSISTLTIQRTEQRDSAMYRCASSLSGGTVETQYFGPGTRLLVL.